A single sample gave rise to the 20 T cell receptor beta chains below, sequenced in a study of blood T cells in healthy people across ages. Sample-barcoded 5' priming and a J-beta primer mix drove a second PCR of roughly 6 to 12 cycles. TCRdb processed the 5' RACE reads anew with MiXCR; each CDR3 protein has one entry. The sample lists approximately 1.5 million distinct CDR3 sequences; roughly two fifths were seen once. Sequenced: blood. These receptors all come from a woman between 18 and 29 years old in good health.

About this clonotype: The junction and the germline gene differ at one end; a read error may be behind it. The chain uses TRBV20-1 and TRBJ1-2; TRBD1 matches at 9 bases. Per the germline V gene, CDR1 is DFQATT and CDR2 is SNEGSKA (reference sequence). There are 13 residues in the CDR3. The CDR3 reads CGARRDRVAGYTF. CDR3 nucleotides: TGCGGTGCTAGAAGGGACAGGGTGGCTGGCTACACCTTC.

The chain combines TRBV12-3 or TRBV12-4 with TRBJ2-1, with TRBD2 identical over 7 bases. The CDR3 is 12 residues long. The V segment lost 8 bases and the J segment 7 bases; nucleotides outside the gene matches: 5. DNA of the CDR3: TGTGCCAGCCGCTGGGGGGGAAATGAGCAGTTCTTC. This encodes CASRWGGNEQFF.

V and J are TRBV15 and TRBJ1-6; D not resolved. Trimming removed 0 bases at V and 9 bases at J, with 12 bases between. This CDR3 contains 15 residues. Germline CDR1 reads LNHNV; CDR2 reads YYDKDF (reference sequence). CDR3 loop: CATSRDTIGGSPLHF. The CDR3 nucleotides read TGTGCCACCAGCAGAGATACGATTGGTGGTTCACCCCTCCACTTT.

This clonotype was picked up many times. At one boundary the junction diverges from the germline segment, which might be a read error. J is TRBJ2-3 and V is TRBV2; TRBD2 matches 7 bases. The germline V gene has CDR1 SNHLY and CDR2 FYNNEI. The CDR3 has 14 residues. The CDR3 region is CASSGAGGTDTQYF. CDR3 sequence (DNA): TGCGCCAGCAGCGGGGCGGGGGGCACAGATACGCAGTATTTT.

In its sample, this clonotype was seen a few times. The genes are TRBV12-3 or TRBV12-4 and TRBJ2-1; 9 nucleotides agree with TRBD2. Trimming cost V 6 bases and J 8 bases; bases outside gene matches: 17. This CDR3 comprises 17 residues. The CDR3 is CASSVDWGGGAYYEQFF. CDR3 sequence (DNA): TGTGCCAGCAGCGTCGATTGGGGCGGGGGGGCGTATTATGAGCAGTTCTTC.

Notes on this clonotype: This may come from a read error, since a much larger clone is one base off. The chain links TRBV29-1 to TRBJ2-1, with D possibly being TRBD1 or TRBD2 (5 bases each). V was cut by 6 bases and J by 8 bases, with 23 bases left in between. The CDR3 is 15 residues long. Per the germline V gene, CDR1 is SQVTM and CDR2 is ANQGSEA. This CDR3 is CSVPFLGVGYDEQFF. The CDR3 nucleotides read TGCAGCGTACCCTTTTTGGGGGTGGGGTACGATGAGCAGTTCTTC.

This clonotype was seen a handful of times. This chain connects TRBV12-3 or TRBV12-4 to TRBJ1-2; D call uncertain. This CDR3 spans 13 amino acids. V was shortened by 5 bases and J by 8 bases, with 15 bases between the two germline ends. The CDR3 sequence: CASSVGDTNGYTF. For the CDR3, the DNA is TGTGCCAGCAGTGTAGGAGACACAAACGGCTACACCTTC.

This rearrangement joins TRBV11-3 to TRBJ2-4, with D perhaps matching TRBD1 (6 bases). The DNA matches TRBJ2-7 better at its end, which makes the J call doubtful. The germline gives CDR1 SGHNT, CDR2 YENEEA. This CDR3 comprises 14 residues. In DNA form, the CDR3 reads TGTGCCAGCAGCTCAAGACAGGCCCCCTACGAGCAGTACTTC. It specifies CASSSRQAPYEQYF.

There are a few counts of this clonotype. The genes are TRBV6-5 and TRBJ1-1; TRBD1 aligns across 9 bases. The CDR3 is 14 amino acids. Germline CDR1 reads MNHEY; CDR2 reads SVGAGI. J gave up 3 bases and V 5 bases, and 4 bases lay outside the gene matches. The CDR3 region is CASSQTGGYTEAFF. The CDR3 DNA reads as TGTGCCAGCAGTCAAACAGGGGGCTACACTGAAGCTTTCTTT.

This chain uses TRBV6-5 with TRBJ1-5, with D perhaps TRBD1 (6 bases). The V end was cut by 5 bases, the J end by 3 bases, with 11 bases between. This CDR3 is 14 amino acids long. The germline V gene encodes CDR1 MNHEY and CDR2 SVGAGI. CDR3 DNA sequence: TGTGCCAGCAGTCGGACAGCCATCAATCAGCCCCAGCATTTT. Translated, it gives CASSRTAINQPQHF.

This clonotype was found a few times. The rearrangement links TRBV21-1 to TRBJ1-2. TRBV21-1 is a pseudogene segment. The CDR3 is 15 amino acids. In DNA, the CDR3 is TGTGCCAGCAGCAAAGGGGTGACAGCGAACTATGGCTACACCTTC. This gives the protein CASSKGVTANYGYTF.

This chain links TRBV29-1 with TRBJ2-7; D gene uncertain. This CDR3 has 13 amino acids. Trimming shortened V by 3 bases and J by 4 bases, and 13 bases separated the two germline ends. Looked up from germline, CDR1 is SQVTM and CDR2 is ANQGSEA. The CDR3 protein is CSVEGLEGYEQYF. For the CDR3, the DNA is TGCAGCGTTGAGGGGTTAGAAGGTTACGAGCAGTACTTC.

This clonotype showed up just a few times. The chain combines TRBV20-1 with TRBJ2-1; no reliable D call. CDR1 is DFQATT and CDR2 is SNEGSKA in the germline V gene (reference sequence). CDR3 length equals 14 residues. Trimming shortened V by 6 bases and J by 4 bases, and 16 bases separated the two germline ends. CDR3 residues: CSAQAQRIYNEQFF. The DNA of the CDR3 is TGCAGTGCCCAAGCCCAAAGAATTTACAATGAGCAGTTCTTC.

The chain has TRBV7-2 and TRBJ2-4, with TRBD2 matching over 8 bases. The J call may be incorrect, as the DNA end agrees better with TRBJ2-7. Per germline, CDR1 SGHTA and CDR2 FQGNSA. CDR3 size: 15 residues. The CDR3: CASSPMWTSNYEQYF. DNA of the CDR3: TGTGCCAGCAGCCCCATGTGGACTAGCAACTACGAGCAGTACTTC.

The chain combines TRBV12-3 or TRBV12-4 with TRBJ2-3; 8 bases are a match to TRBD1. The V gene end was trimmed by 4 bases and the J gene end by 4 bases; junction bases not matched to a gene: 7. CDR3 length: 15 residues. The CDR3, as DNA: TGTGCCAGCAGTTCTTGGACAGGGTCCGCAGATACGCAGTATTTT. Residues: CASSSWTGSADTQYF.

This clonotype has only a few counts. The chain joins TRBV10-3 to TRBJ1-1; a possible D gene is TRBD1 (5 bases). The CDR3 is 14 residues long. Trimming cost V 7 bases and J 4 bases, with 16 bases left between them. CDR1 and CDR2 (germline): ENHRY, SYGVKD. The CDR3 sequence: CAINWDPWSTEAFF. In DNA, the CDR3 is TGTGCCATCAATTGGGACCCCTGGAGCACTGAAGCTTTCTTT.

The chain joins TRBV9 to TRBJ1-6, with D possibly TRBD1 on 5 matching bases. Germline-derived CDR1 and CDR2 are SGDLS and YYNGEE. The V gene lost 3 bases and the J gene lost 10 bases, with 8 bases spanning the gap. The length of the CDR3 is 12 residues. The CDR3 protein is CASSAGKSPLHF. The CDR3 nucleotides are TGTGCCAGCAGCGCAGGGAAATCACCCCTCCACTTT.

In this sample, this clonotype turned up a few times. The chain joins TRBV18 to TRBJ2-3, with 9 bases fitting TRBD1. This CDR3 region has 15 residues. Per the germline V gene, CDR1 is KGHSH and CDR2 is LQKENI. The V gene end was trimmed by 2 bases and the J gene end by 4 bases; junction bases not matched to a gene: 4. The CDR3 DNA is TGTGCCAGCTCACCAGGGACAGGGAAGGCAGATACGCAGTATTTT. Protein product: CASSPGTGKADTQYF.

This clonotype was observed a handful of times. One end of the junction varies from germline; a read error may be responsible. The V call is TRBV28, the J call TRBJ2-5; D is uncertain. The CDR3 totals 13 residues. Germline lookup yields CDR1 MDHEN and CDR2 SYDVKM. The CDR3 spells CASRGALQENQYF. DNA of the CDR3: TGTGCCAGCAGAGGAGCTCTCCAAGAGAACCAGTACTTC.

This clonotype was found a few times. V is TRBV7-3 and J is TRBJ2-2; D remains unclear. The CDR3 has 14 amino acids. Germline V CDR1 and CDR2: SGHTA, FQGTGA. V was shortened by 5 bases and J by 1 base, with 8 bases between the two germline ends. The CDR3 DNA reads TGTGCCAGCAGCCTGAACCGGAACACCGGGGAGCTGTTTTTT. It is translated as CASSLNRNTGELFF. The complete variable domain, with remaining parts taken from reference TRBV7-3 and TRBJ2-2, reads GAGVSQTPSNKVTEKGKYVELRCDPISGHTALYWYRQSLGQGPEFLIYFQGTGAADDSGLPNDRFFAVRPEGSVSTLKIQRTERGDSAVYLCASSLNRNTGELFFGEGSRLTVL.